The clone carrying this T cell receptor beta chain was recorded a few times. MiXCR, applied by TCRdb to the RT-PCR reads, yields one record per CDR3 protein. This sample has roughly 540,000 distinct CDR3 sequences, with approximately 20% found just once. This sample was included in a study of response to subunit inactivated influenza vaccine. The CDR3 is 19 amino acids. Germline V gene data show CDR1 as SGHAT and CDR2 as FQNNGV. Losses at the gene ends were 3 bases for V and 4 bases for J; bases not matched to a gene: 13. These data are also associated with another study on T cells expressing NK-cell markers. From that paper: Researchers built TCR beta cDNA using 5'RACE template switching with UMIs. The CD3+CD56-NKG2C+ fraction of a few donors was also led by these clonotypes.

The sequence was collected from a man in his forties or fifties who received an inactivated influenza vaccine. The sequenced sample was CD4+ T cells sorted from PBMCs, obtained 11 to 12 days after vaccination. The chain is built from TRBV11-2 and TRBJ2-1, with TRBD2 matching over 12 bases. This CDR3 reads CASSFRSGTSGSIYNEQFF. The CDR3 nucleotides are TGTGCCAGCAGCTTCCGATCCGGGACTAGCGGGTCGATTTACAATGAGCAGTTCTTC. Full variable domain (outside the CDR3, taken from reference TRBV11-2 and TRBJ2-1): EAGVAQSPRYKIIEKRQSVAFWCNPISGHATLYWYQQILGQGPKLLIQFQNNGVVDDSQLPKDRFSAERLKGVDSTLKIQPAKLEDSAVYLCASSFRSGTSGSIYNEQFFGPGTRLTVL.